The clone carrying this TCR beta chain was observed once. The source of the sample is a study of CD8+ T cells in alopecia areata. Turning to the study itself: The study gave treated patients oral tofacitinib at 5 to 10 mg twice daily.

The length of the CDR3 is 14 residues. Germline V CDR1 and CDR2: SGHDT, YYEEEE. Trimming stripped 2 bases from V and 4 bases from J, with 13 bases between. The treatment is: oral pan-JAK inhibitor, 5-10 mg twice daily. PBMCs, the starting material, were the source of sorted CD4+ and CD8+ T cells. RNA was extracted and reverse transcribed into cDNA as the sequencing template. Data came from immunoSEQ multiplex PCR; TCRdb stores just in-frame clones and leaves some out. The sample has about 200,000 clones; about 64% are singletons. The sequencing used CD4+ T cells sorted from blood, collected at week 4, from a patient treated with tofacitinib. This receptor was obtained from a human donor with alopecia areata. The chain is built from TRBV5-6 and TRBJ2-7; tentatively, D is TRBD1 (6 bases). This chain's CDR3 is CASSFRGGGYEQYF. CDR3 nucleotide sequence: TGTGCCAGCAGCTTCAGGGGCGGAGGATACGAGCAGTACTTC.